This note documents a single T cell receptor (beta chain) sequence. Random hexamers were used to reverse transcribe an amount of roughly 0.5 to 1 ug RNA. A single record per CDR3 protein comes from TCRdb applying MiXCR to the immunoSEQ multiplex PCR reads. The sample records about 120,000 distinct CDR3 sequences, just under 95% being singletons. This record comes from a study of CD8 T cells in Susac syndrome. CDR3 length equals 11 residues. Between the trimmed V and J ends, which lost 2 bases and 7 bases, there was a span of 3 bases. The rearrangement uses TRBV12-3 or TRBV12-4 and TRBJ2-1; no reliable D call. The material sequenced was CD8+ T cells from PBMCs. The sequence derives from a human donor with Susac syndrome. In DNA, the CDR3 is TGTGCCAGCAGTTTAATAAATGAGCAGTTCTTC. Amino acids: CASSLINEQFF.